This T cell receptor beta chain was profiled in a study of regulatory dendritic cells for organ transplantation. Study results and limitations: Regulatory dendritic cells appeared to expand memory CD8+ clones less than mature ones. Among resting subsets, memory CD8+ cells contained the most alloreactive clonotypes. Naive CD4+ and CD8+ repertoires were highly diverse; memory CD8+ was most oligoclonal. The authors noted considerable between-person heterogeneity in alloreactive memory CD8+ cells.

The method was immunoSEQ multiplex PCR; TCRdb's version includes in-frame clones alone and lacks a portion of them. In the table there are around 30,000 clones, roughly 85% of which are singletons. With respect to this clone: What it binds is not known.

The TCR was taken from a human donor in good health. Sequenced input: naive CD8+ T cells from blood. Subset here: CD45RA+ naive T cells.

The CDR3 loop reads CASSMEGGDYEQYF. As DNA, the CDR3 is TGTGCCAGTAGTATGGAGGGCGGGGACTACGAGCAGTACTTC. The chain uses TRBV19 and TRBJ2-7; D possibly corresponds to TRBD2 (6 bases). CDR3 size: 14 residues. Germline V gene data show CDR1 as LNHDA and CDR2 as SQIVND (reference sequence). V shed 3 bases and J shed 3 bases, with 12 bases lying between them.